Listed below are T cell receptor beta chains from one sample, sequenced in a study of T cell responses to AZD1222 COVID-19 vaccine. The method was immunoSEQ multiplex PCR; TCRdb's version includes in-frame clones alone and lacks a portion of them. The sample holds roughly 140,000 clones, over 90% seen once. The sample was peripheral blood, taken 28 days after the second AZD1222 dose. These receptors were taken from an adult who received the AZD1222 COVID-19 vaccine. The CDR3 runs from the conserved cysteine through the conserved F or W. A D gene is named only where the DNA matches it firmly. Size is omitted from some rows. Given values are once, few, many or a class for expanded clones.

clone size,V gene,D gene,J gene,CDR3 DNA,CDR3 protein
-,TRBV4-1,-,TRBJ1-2,TGCGCCAGCAGCCAAGGAATTGGTCCTGATCCGTATGGCTACACCTTC,CASSQGIGPDPYGYTF
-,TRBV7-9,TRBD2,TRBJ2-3,TGTGCCAGCAGCCCCTCTAGCGGGAGGACGGCTAGCACAGATACGCAGTATTTT,CASSPSSGRTASTDTQYF
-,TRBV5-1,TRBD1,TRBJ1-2,TGCGCCAGCAGCCAGGGACAGGGATTCTATGGCTACACCTTC,CASSQGQGFYGYTF
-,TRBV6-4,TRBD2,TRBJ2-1,TGTGCCAGCAGTGAGGATCCTAGCGGGATCAATGAGCAGTTCTTC,CASSEDPSGINEQFF
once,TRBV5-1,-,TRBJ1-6,TGCGCCAGCAGCTTGGACGGGCTGGGCTCCTATAATTCACCCCTCCACTTT,CASSLDGLGSYNSPLHF
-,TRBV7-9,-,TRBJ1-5,TGTGCCAGCAGCTTAGGAGTAGGTCAAAATCAGCCCCAGCATTTT,CASSLGVGQNQPQHF
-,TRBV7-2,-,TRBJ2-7,TGTGCCAGCAGCTTATTGGCAGGGGTGGGCTACGAGCAGTACTTC,CASSLLAGVGYEQYF
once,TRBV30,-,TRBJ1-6,TGTGCCTGGATCGGGGCTCTGGGTGGGCACTCACCCCTCCACTTT,CAWIGALGGHSPLHF
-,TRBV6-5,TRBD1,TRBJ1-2,TGTGCCAGCAGTCAATCGGACAGGAATGGCTACACCTTC,CASSQSDRNGYTF
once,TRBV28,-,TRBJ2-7,TGTGCCAGCAGTACAGGGTTCAGAACCTACGAGCAGTACTTC,CASSTGFRTYEQYF
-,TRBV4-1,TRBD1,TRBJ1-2,TGCGCCAGCAGCCACGGGACAGGGACTAACTATGGCTACACCTTC,CASSHGTGTNYGYTF
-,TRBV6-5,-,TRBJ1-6,TGTGCCACCCCGTGGGTAGGGGGTAATTCACCCCTCCACTTT,CATPWVGGNSPLHF
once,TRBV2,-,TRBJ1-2,TGTGCCAGCAGTGACAGGGAGGATGGCTACACCTTC,CASSDREDGYTF
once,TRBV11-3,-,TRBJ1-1,TGTGCCAGCAGCTTTCTCAGAAACACTGAAGCTTTCTTT,CASSFLRNTEAFF
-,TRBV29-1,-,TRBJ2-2,TGCAGCGCCCGAAAGATGAACACCGGGGAGCTGTTTTTT,CSARKMNTGELFF
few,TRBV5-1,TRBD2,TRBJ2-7,TGCGCCAGCAGCTTGGTTGGGACTAGCGGATACGAGCAGTACTTC,CASSLVGTSGYEQYF
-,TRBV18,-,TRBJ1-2,TGTGCCAGCTCCGACGGCCCAAACAGGGTGGCAGTCTATGGCTACACCTTC,CASSDGPNRVAVYGYTF
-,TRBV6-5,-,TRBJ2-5,TGTGCCAGCAGTTACGATTACGGGACCCAGTACTTC,CASSYDYGTQYF
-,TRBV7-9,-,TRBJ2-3,TGTGCCAGCAGCCCCGTCGGGGATACGCAGTATTTT,CASSPVGDTQYF
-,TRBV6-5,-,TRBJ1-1,TGTGCCAGCAGTTCCGCGCGTCTGAACACTGAAGCTTTCTTT,CASSSARLNTEAFF
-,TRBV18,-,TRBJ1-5,TGTGCCAGCTCCCGAGGGGGGGGCAATCAGCCCCAGCATTTT,CASSRGGGNQPQHF
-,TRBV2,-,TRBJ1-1,TGTGCCAGCAGTGAAAGAGACAGATTTCTGAACACTGAAGCTTTCTTT,CASSERDRFLNTEAFF
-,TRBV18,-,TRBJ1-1,TGTGCCAGCTCGACGACTTTTGGGAACACTGAAGCTTTCTTT,CASSTTFGNTEAFF
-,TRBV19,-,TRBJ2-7,TGTGCCAGTAGTACAGCATACGAGCAGTACTTC,CASSTAYEQYF
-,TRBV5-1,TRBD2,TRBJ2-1,TGCGCCAGCAGCTTAGGGACTAGCGGGAGCTCGGTCGATGAGCAGTTCTTC,CASSLGTSGSSVDEQFF
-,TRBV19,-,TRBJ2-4,TGTGCCAGTAGTGCCCAACTGTGGGCGGGCGACATTCAGTACTTC,CASSAQLWAGDIQYF
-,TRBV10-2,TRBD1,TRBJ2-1,TGCGCCAGCTTTGATAGGGGGCCCCACAATGAGCAGTTCTTC,CASFDRGPHNEQFF
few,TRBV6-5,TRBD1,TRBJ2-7,TGTGCCAGCAGTTGCACAGGGGGGTTCTACGAGCAGTACTTC,CASSCTGGFYEQYF
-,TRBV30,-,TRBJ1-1,TGTGCCTGGAGTACAGGGCTGCTGAACACTGAAGCTTTCTTT,CAWSTGLLNTEAFF
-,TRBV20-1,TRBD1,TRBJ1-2,TGCAGTGCTAGTGCCGGGACAGGGTTTGGCTACACCTTC,CSASAGTGFGYTF
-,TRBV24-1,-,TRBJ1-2,TGTGCCACCAGTGAGCAAAAGGGGACGCCCGGAATCTATGGCTACACCTTC,CATSEQKGTPGIYGYTF
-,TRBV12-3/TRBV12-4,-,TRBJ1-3,TGTGCCAGCAGACCCTCCGGAGGAAACACCATATATTTT,CASRPSGGNTIYF
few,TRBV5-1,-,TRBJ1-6,TGCGCCAGCAGCTTGGTTCAGGGTAGCGATAATTCACCCCTCCACTTT,CASSLVQGSDNSPLHF
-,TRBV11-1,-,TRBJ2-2,TGTGCCAGCAGCTTAGTGGTCAGGGCGGGCACCGGGGAGCTGTTTTTT,CASSLVVRAGTGELFF
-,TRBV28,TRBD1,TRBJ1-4,TGTGCCAGCAGACCCCGGGACAGGGAAAATGAAAAACTGTTTTTT,CASRPRDRENEKLFF
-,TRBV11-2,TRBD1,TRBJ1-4,TGTGCCAGCAGTGAAAGCCGGGACAGTCTTAATGAAAAACTGTTTTTT,CASSESRDSLNEKLFF
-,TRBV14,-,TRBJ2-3,TGTGCCAGCAGCGGAGAGCGGCTCGGCACAGATACGCAGTATTTT,CASSGERLGTDTQYF
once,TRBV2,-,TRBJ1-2,TGTGCCAGCAGCAGCGACAGAGAACTCTATGGCTACACCTTC,CASSSDRELYGYTF
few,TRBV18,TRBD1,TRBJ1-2,TGTGCCAGCTCTCCAGACAGGGGACGGGGAGGCTACACCTTC,CASSPDRGRGGYTF
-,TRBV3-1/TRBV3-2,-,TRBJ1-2,TGTGCCAGCAGCCAAGGATCCGTCGGGTCCTATGGCTACACCTTC,CASSQGSVGSYGYTF
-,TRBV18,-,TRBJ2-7,TGTGCCAGCTCACCTCCTAGCGTCCCTTACGAGCAGTACTTC,CASSPPSVPYEQYF
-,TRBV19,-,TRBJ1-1,TGTGCCAGTTTCGTCAGGGCAAACACTGAAGCTTTCTTT,CASFVRANTEAFF
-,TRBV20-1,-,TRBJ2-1,TGCAGTGCCAGTTCGCGCATGAGCTCCTACAATGAGCAGTTCTTC,CSASSRMSSYNEQFF
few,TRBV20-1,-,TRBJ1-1,TGCAGCGGACACCTGAACACTGAAGCTTTCTTT,CSGHLNTEAFF
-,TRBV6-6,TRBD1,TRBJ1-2,TGTGCCAGCAGTTACGGGACAGGGGAATTCGGCTACACCTTC,CASSYGTGEFGYTF